A selection of T cell receptor beta chains follows, all from one sample in a study of cytomegalovirus exposure and HLA in healthy donors. Sequenced by immunoSEQ multiplex PCR; TCRdb stores in-frame clones only, minus some. The table lists fewer than 250,000 clones, approximately 87% of them singletons. Sequenced material: PBMCs. These receptors all stem from a man aged 18 to 35 in good health and CMV-seronegative. Both conserved end residues are part of each CDR3. D genes are given only for firm matches. Clone size is given for some rows only: seen once, a few or many times, or a class if the clone is expanded.

D,V,size,J,CDR3,DNA
NA,TRBV6-6,NA,TRBJ1-1,CASSYSLTVNTEAFF,TGTGCCAGCAGTTATAGCCTTACGGTGAACACTGAAGCTTTCTTT
TRBD1,TRBV27,NA,TRBJ1-5,CASSLAGGSYQPQHF,TGTGCCAGCAGTTTAGCAGGGGGCAGTTATCAGCCCCAGCATTTT
TRBD2,TRBV7-6,once,TRBJ2-3,CASSSTSSGREGTDTQYF,TGTGCCAGCAGCTCGACCTCTAGCGGGAGGGAGGGGACAGATACGCAGTATTTT
NA,TRBV7-2,NA,TRBJ2-3,CASSPRSGTDTQYF,TGTGCCAGCAGCCCTCGTAGCGGTACAGATACGCAGTATTTT
NA,TRBV6-1,NA,TRBJ2-5,CASSGGGETQYF,TGTGCCAGCAGTGGAGGAGGTGAGACCCAGTACTTC
TRBD1,TRBV28,NA,TRBJ1-4,CASSLNQGAGEEKLFF,TGTGCCAGCAGTTTAAACCAGGGGGCGGGAGAGGAAAAACTGTTTTTT
NA,TRBV5-1,once,TRBJ1-2,CASSAGPREDYGYTF,TGCGCCAGCAGCGCGGGACCCCGAGAAGACTATGGCTACACCTTC
NA,TRBV5-1,NA,TRBJ2-3,CASSSTDTQYF,TGCGCCAGCAGCTCTACAGATACGCAGTATTTT
TRBD2,TRBV10-2,NA,TRBJ2-1,CASIERVGLAGIDEQFF,TGCGCCAGCATCGAAAGGGTAGGACTAGCGGGTATCGATGAGCAGTTCTTC
TRBD2,TRBV4-3,NA,TRBJ2-3,CASSQDLGLAGDTQYF,TGCGCCAGCAGCCAAGATTTGGGACTAGCGGGGGATACGCAGTATTTT
NA,TRBV9,NA,TRBJ2-3,CASSVAGMANTQYF,TGTGCCAGCAGCGTAGCCGGGATGGCGAATACGCAGTATTTT
NA,TRBV27,NA,TRBJ1-3,CASSLLGSAGNTIYF,TGTGCCAGCAGTTTACTGGGTAGCGCGGGAAACACCATATATTTT
TRBD1,TRBV9,once,TRBJ2-7,CASSVGGVGQGIEQYF,TGTGCCAGCAGCGTAGGAGGGGTGGGACAGGGAATCGAGCAGTACTTC
NA,TRBV6-5,NA,TRBJ2-7,CASSVTGPYEQYF,TGTGCCAGCAGCGTTACAGGACCCTACGAGCAGTACTTC
TRBD2,TRBV5-6,NA,TRBJ2-2,CASSLRFGGGTGELFF,TGTGCCAGCAGCTTGAGATTCGGCGGGGGCACCGGGGAGCTGTTTTTT
TRBD1,TRBV6-5,once,TRBJ2-1,CASSPPGQGASPFF,TGTGCCAGCAGTCCCCCGGGACAGGGGGCATCGCCGTTCTTC
TRBD1,TRBV19,NA,TRBJ1-6,CASSILDRGGESPLHF,TGTGCCAGTAGTATACTGGACAGGGGAGGAGAATCACCCCTCCACTTT